The present entry profiles one T cell receptor (beta chain) with its context. This sample is part of a study of blood T cell repertoires in COVID-19. About the study: The cDNA or gDNA used as material had been derived from T cells, B-cell-depleted T cells, or PBMCs.

Clones were read by immunoSEQ multiplex PCR, and TCRdb kept only the in-frame ones, dropping some. The sample lists about 480,000 clones, 80% to 90% occurring once. Germline CDR1 and CDR2: KGHDR and SFDVKD. The V end was cut by 4 bases, the J end by 0 bases, with 19 bases between. The CDR3 contains 18 residues. In Seattle, patients joined the study during active infection and were tracked longitudinally. Source material: peripheral blood. The chain combines TRBV24-1 with TRBJ2-3; maybe TRBD1 (5 bases). This receptor was obtained from a man aged 18-30 years with COVID-19, enrolled during active disease. As DNA, the CDR3 is TGTGCCACCAGTGACCTTAATACAGGAGCCCCTAGCACAGATACGCAGTATTTT. Its protein is CATSDLNTGAPSTDTQYF.